This T cell receptor (beta chain) was captured in a study of cytomegalovirus exposure and HLA in healthy donors. Overall study: Among the 300 to 500 genotyped donors, approximately 80% were placed in the Caucasian-associated ancestry cluster.

In germline, CDR1 is SNHLY, CDR2 FYNNEI. The CDR3 runs 16 residues. Losses at the gene ends were 5 bases for V and 1 base for J; bases not matched to a gene: 6. The PCR ran on 60 Vbeta and 13 Jbeta primers. Method: immunoSEQ multiplex PCR; TCRdb's copy keeps in-frame clones and lacks some. The sample lists about 140,000 clones, roughly 62% occurring once. The sequenced material came from PBMCs. The gene calls are TRBV2 and TRBJ2-2, with 8 bases aligning to TRBD2. The sequence was obtained from a male donor in good health and CMV-seronegative. For the CDR3, the DNA is TGTGCCAGCAGTTTAGAAAGCGGGGGGAACACCGGGGAGCTGTTTTTT. This sequence encodes CASSLESGGNTGELFF.